This section outlines one T cell receptor beta chain sequence together with its context. As yet, its antigen is unknown. Treatment: oral pan-JAK inhibitor, 5-10 mg twice daily. Peripheral blood samples and lesional scalp punch biopsies were obtained from alopecia areata patients. The sample belongs to a study of CD8+ T cells in alopecia areata. The authors extracted RNA and reverse transcribed it into cDNA as the sequencing template. Here immunoSEQ multiplex PCR was the method, and the copy in TCRdb shows in-frame clones only, minus some. Found here are 150,000 to 200,000 clones, under 80% of them singletons; the top ten hold about 1.3%. Study results and limitations: Many of the expanded lesional clones endured in scalp and blood while on tofacitinib.

Sequences were derived from CD4+ T cells sorted from blood, sampled at week 49, from a patient treated with tofacitinib. This receptor was obtained from a human donor with alopecia areata.

CDR3 sequence (DNA): TGCGCCAGCAGCCAAGAGAATGCCGGGGAGCTGTTTTTT. Protein: CASSQENAGELFF. The rearrangement joins TRBV4-3 to TRBJ2-2; D unclear. The CDR3 has 13 residues. Trimming cost V 0 bases and J 6 bases, with 5 bases left between them. The V gene's germline CDR1 is LGHNA and CDR2 YSLEER.